This entry describes one T cell receptor (beta chain). This sample stems from a study of graft-versus-host responses after intestinal transplantation. Whole-study context: All recipients were given anti-thymocyte globulin induction, and tacrolimus and steroids were then administered for around three years. Overall study findings and caveats: GvH clones were found in recipient marrow; some appeared first in ileum or blood.

Measured with immunoSEQ multiplex PCR; TCRdb has only the in-frame clones, and not every one. The table has approximately 7,600 clones, under 35% seen once. The receptor was isolated from a human patient who received an intestinal transplant. The sample consisted of alloreactive CD4+ T cells from a mixed lymphocyte reaction culture, taken before intestinal transplant. Specified subset: CFSE-low proliferating T cells sorted from approximately six-day pre-transplant mixed lymphocyte reaction (GvH or HvG direction).

This CDR3 reads CASSLVRGGEMNTEAFF. CDR3 bases: TGTGCCAGCAGCTTAGTAAGGGGAGGGGAAATGAACACTGAAGCTTTCTTT. The chain carries TRBV7-8 and TRBJ1-1, with TRBD1 as a possible D gene (5 bases). Germline loops: CDR1 SGHVS, CDR2 FQNEAQ. There are 17 residues in the CDR3. Trimming removed 1 base at V and 0 bases at J, with 15 bases between.